This entry is about one T cell receptor beta chain. These data are taken from a study of blood T cells in healthy people across ages. The CDR3 extends over 16 amino acids. Germline V gene lookup returns CDR1 SNHLY and CDR2 FYNNEI. Drawing of peripheral blood yielded roughly 9.8 milliliters from each donor. A second PCR, run for about 7 to 11 cycles, used a sample-barcoded 5' primer plus a J-beta primer mix. TCRdb used MiXCR to reprocess the 5' RACE reads, holding one entry per CDR3 protein. Here the sample spans 1.5 million to 2 million distinct CDR3 sequences, under 30% being singletons. The chain employs TRBV2 and TRBJ2-4; D possibly corresponds to TRBD2 (5 bases). The DNA end favors TRBJ2-7, so the J call may be wrong. The TCR originated in a woman in her thirties in good health. The sequencing sample was made of blood. The CDR3 sequence is CASSELGGMMAYEQYF. The CDR3 DNA is TGTGCCAGCAGTGAATTAGGAGGAATGATGGCCTACGAGCAGTACTTC.